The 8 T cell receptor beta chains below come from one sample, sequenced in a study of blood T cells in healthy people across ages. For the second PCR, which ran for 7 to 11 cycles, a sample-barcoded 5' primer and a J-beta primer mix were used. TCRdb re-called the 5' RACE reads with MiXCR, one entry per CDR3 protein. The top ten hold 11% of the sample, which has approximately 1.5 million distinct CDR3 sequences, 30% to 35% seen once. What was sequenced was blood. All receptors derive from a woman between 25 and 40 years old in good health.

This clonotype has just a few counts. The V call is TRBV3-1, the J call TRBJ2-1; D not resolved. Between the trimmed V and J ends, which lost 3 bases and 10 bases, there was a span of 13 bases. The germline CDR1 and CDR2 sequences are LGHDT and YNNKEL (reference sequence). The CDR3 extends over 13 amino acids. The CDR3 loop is CASSQNVRTEQFF. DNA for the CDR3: TGTGCCAGCAGCCAGAATGTCCGGACGGAGCAGTTCTTC.

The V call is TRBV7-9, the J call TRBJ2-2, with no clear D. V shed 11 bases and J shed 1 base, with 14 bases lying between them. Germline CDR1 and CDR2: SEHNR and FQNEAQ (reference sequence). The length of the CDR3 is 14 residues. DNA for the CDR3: TGTGCCGCTCTCAAGATAGTGAACACCGGGGAGCTGTTTTTT. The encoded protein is CAALKIVNTGELFF.

CDR3 DNA sequence: TGTGCCAGCAGCTTCCCGGACTGGATGACCTACGAGCAGTACTTC. This codes for CASSFPDWMTYEQYF. This chain connects TRBV28 to TRBJ2-7; TRBD2 might be the D (5 bases). There are 15 residues in the CDR3. V was clipped by 6 bases and J by 2 bases, with 17 bases between them. Germline V gene lookup returns CDR1 MDHEN and CDR2 SYDVKM. Looking up the rest from reference TRBV28 and TRBJ2-7 gives the full variable domain: DVKVTQSSRYLVKRTGEKVFLECVQDMDHENMFWYRQDPGLGLRLIYFSYDVKMKEKGDIPEGYSVSREKKERFSLILESASTNQTSMYLCASSFPDWMTYEQYFGPGTRLTVT.

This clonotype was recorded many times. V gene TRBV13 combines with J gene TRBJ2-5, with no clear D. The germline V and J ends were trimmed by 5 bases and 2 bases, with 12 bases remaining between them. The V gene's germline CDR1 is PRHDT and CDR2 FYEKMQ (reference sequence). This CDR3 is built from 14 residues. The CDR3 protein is CASSPRRKQETQYF. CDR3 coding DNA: TGTGCCAGCAGCCCCCGAAGGAAACAAGAGACCCAGTACTTC. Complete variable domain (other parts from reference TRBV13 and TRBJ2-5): AAGVIQSPRHLIKEKRETATLKCYPIPRHDTVYWYQQGPGQDPQFLISFYEKMQSDKGSIPDRFSAQQFSDYHSELNMSSLELGDSALYFCASSPRRKQETQYFGPGTRLLVL.

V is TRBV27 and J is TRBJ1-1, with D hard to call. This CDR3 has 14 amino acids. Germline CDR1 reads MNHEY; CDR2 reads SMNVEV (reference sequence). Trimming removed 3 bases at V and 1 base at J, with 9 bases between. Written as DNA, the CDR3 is TGTGCCAGCAGTTTCGTTGGGAGGAACACTGAAGCTTTCTTT. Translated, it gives CASSFVGRNTEAFF.

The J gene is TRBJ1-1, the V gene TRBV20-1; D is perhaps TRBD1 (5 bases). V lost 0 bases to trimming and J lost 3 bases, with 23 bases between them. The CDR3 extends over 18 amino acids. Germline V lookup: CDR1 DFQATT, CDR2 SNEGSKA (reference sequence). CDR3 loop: CSARDPGRESRVDTEAFF. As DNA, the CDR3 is TGCAGTGCTAGAGATCCCGGGAGGGAATCCAGGGTGGACACTGAAGCTTTCTTT.

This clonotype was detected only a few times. The CDR3 nucleotides are TGTGCCAGCAGCTTAGCCCTAGAAACAGATACGCAGTATTTT. This encodes CASSLALETDTQYF. The chain employs TRBV7-3 and TRBJ2-3; D is unclear. CDR3 length: 14 amino acids. Germline CDR1 is SGHTA and CDR2 is FQGTGA. Trimming pared 2 bases from V and 3 bases from J, leaving 9 bases between.

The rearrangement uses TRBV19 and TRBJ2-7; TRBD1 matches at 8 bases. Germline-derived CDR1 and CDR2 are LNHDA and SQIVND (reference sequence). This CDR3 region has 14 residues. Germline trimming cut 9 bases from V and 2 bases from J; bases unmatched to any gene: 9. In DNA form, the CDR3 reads TGTGCCAGCCCGACGGACAGGGAGCCCTACGAGCAGTACTTC. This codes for CASPTDREPYEQYF.